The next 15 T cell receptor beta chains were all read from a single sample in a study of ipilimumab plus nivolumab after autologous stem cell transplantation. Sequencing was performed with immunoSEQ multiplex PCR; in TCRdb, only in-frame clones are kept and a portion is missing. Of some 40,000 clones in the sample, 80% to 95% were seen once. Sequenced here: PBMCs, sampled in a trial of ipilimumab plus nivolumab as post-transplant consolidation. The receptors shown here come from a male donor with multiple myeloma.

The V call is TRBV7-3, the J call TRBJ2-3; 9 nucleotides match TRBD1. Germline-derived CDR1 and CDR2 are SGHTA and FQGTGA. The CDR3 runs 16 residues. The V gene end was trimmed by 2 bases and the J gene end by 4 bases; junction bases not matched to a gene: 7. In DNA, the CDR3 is TGTGCCAGCAGCTTATGGGGACAGGGTGGCGCAGATACGCAGTATTTT. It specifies CASSLWGQGGADTQYF.

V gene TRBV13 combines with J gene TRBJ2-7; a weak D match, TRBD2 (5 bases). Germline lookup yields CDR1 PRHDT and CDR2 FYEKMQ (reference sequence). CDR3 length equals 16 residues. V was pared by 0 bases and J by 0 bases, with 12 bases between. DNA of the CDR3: TGTGCCAGCAGCTTAGGCCAGCCCGGGAACTCCTACGAGCAGTACTTC. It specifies CASSLGQPGNSYEQYF.

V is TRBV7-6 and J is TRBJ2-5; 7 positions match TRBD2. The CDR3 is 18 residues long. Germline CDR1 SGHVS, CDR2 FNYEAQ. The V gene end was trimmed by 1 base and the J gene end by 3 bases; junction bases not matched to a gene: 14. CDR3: CASSLGGVVGGFEETQYF. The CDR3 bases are TGTGCCAGCAGCTTAGGAGGGGTAGTGGGAGGGTTTGAAGAGACCCAGTACTTC.

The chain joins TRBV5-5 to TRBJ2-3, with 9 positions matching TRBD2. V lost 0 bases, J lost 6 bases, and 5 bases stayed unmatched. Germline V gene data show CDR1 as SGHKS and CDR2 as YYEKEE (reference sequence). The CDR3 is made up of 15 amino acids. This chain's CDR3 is CASSLDRGRGDTQYF. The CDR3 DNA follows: TGTGCCAGCAGCTTGGATCGCGGGAGGGGGGATACGCAGTATTTT. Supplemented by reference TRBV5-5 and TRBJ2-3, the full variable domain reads DAGVTQSPTHLIKTRGQQVTLRCSPISGHKSVSWYQQVLGQGPQFIFQYYEKEERGRGNFPDRFSARQFPNYSSELNVNALLLGDSALYLCASSLDRGRGDTQYFGPGTRLTVL.

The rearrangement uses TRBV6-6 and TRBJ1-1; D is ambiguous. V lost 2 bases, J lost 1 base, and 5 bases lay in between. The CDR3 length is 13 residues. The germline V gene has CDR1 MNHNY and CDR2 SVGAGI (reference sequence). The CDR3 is CASSYMGNTEAFF. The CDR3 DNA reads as TGTGCCAGCAGTTACATGGGGAACACTGAAGCTTTCTTT.

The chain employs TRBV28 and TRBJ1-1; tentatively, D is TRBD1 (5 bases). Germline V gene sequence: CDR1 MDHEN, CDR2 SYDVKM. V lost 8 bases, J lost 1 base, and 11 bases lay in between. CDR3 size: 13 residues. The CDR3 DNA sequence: TGTGCCAGCGAGACAGCTCCGAACACTGAAGCTTTCTTT. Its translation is CASETAPNTEAFF.

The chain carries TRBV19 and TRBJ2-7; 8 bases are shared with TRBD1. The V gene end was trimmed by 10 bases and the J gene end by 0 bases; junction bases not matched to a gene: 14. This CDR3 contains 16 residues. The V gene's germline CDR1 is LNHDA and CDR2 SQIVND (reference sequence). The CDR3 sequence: CATQPGQGDPSYEQYF. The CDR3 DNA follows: TGTGCCACGCAACCCGGACAGGGTGACCCCTCCTACGAGCAGTACTTC.

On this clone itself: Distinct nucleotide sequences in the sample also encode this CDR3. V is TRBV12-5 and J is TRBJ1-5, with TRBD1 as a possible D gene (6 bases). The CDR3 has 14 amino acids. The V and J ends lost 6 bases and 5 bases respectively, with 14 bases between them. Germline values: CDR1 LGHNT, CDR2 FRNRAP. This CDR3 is CASGLDRNYQPQHF. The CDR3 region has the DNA TGTGCTAGTGGCTTAGACAGGAATTATCAGCCCCAGCATTTT.

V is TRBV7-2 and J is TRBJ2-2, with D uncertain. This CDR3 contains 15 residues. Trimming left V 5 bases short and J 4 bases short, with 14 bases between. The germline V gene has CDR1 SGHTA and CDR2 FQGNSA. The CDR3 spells CASSPGGYGTGELFF. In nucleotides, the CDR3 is TGTGCCAGCAGCCCAGGCGGTTATGGCACCGGGGAGCTGTTTTTT.

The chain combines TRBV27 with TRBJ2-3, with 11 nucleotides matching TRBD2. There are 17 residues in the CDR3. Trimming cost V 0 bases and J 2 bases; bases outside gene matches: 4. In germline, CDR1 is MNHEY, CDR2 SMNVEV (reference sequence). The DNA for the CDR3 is TGTGCCAGCAGTTTATCTGGACTAGCGGGTTACACAGATACGCAGTATTTT. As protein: CASSLSGLAGYTDTQYF.

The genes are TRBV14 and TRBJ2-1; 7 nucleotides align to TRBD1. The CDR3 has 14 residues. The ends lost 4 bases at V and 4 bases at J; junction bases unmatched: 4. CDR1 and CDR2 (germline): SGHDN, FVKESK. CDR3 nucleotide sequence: TGTGCCAGCAGCCCGACAGGGTCTTACAATGAGCAGTTCTTC. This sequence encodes CASSPTGSYNEQFF.

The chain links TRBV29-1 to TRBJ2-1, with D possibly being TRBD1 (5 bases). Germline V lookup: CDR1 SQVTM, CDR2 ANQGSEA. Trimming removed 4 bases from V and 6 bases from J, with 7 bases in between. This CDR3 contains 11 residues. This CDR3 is CSVGDSNEQFF. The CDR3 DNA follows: TGCAGCGTTGGCGACAGCAATGAGCAGTTCTTC.

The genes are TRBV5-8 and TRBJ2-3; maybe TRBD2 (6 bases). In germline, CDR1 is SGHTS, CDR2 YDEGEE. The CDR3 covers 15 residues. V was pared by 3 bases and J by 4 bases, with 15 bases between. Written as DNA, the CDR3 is TGTGCCAGCAGCTCGCGGGCGGGAAGGGCAGATACGCAGTATTTT. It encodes CASSSRAGRADTQYF.

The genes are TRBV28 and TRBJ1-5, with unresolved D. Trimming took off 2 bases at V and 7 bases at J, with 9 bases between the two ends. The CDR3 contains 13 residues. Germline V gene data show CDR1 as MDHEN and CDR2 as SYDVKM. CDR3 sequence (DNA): TGTGCCAGCAGTTTAGACCAAGGCCAGCCCCAGCATTTT. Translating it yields CASSLDQGQPQHF.

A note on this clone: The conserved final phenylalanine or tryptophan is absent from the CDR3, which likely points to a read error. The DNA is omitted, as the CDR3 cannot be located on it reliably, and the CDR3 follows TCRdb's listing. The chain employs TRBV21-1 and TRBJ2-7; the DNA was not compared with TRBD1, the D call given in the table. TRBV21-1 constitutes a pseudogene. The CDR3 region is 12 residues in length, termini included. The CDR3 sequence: CASSKPPDRAVA.